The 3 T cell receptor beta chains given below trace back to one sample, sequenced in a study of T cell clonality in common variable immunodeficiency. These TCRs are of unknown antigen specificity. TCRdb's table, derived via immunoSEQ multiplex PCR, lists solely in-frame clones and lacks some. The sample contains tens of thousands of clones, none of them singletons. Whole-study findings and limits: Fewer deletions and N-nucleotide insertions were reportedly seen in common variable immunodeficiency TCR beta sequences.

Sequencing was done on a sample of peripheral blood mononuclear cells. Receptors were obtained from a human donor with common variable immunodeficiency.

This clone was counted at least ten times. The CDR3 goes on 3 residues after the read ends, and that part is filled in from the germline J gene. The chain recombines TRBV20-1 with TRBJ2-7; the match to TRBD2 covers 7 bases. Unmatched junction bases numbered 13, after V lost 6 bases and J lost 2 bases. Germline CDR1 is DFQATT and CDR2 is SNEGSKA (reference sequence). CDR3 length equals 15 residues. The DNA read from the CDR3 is TGCAGTGCCCCAAAGGTGAAGCGGGGAGCCTACGAG. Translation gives CSAPKVKRGAYE. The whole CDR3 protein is CSAPKVKRGAYEQYF.

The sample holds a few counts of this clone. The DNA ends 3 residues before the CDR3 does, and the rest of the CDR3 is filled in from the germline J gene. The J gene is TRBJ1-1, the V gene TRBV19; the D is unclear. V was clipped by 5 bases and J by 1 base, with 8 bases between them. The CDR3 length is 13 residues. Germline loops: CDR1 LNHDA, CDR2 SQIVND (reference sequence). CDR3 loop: CASSLYRNTEAFF. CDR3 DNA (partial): TGTGCCAGTAGTCTCTACAGGAACACTGAA.

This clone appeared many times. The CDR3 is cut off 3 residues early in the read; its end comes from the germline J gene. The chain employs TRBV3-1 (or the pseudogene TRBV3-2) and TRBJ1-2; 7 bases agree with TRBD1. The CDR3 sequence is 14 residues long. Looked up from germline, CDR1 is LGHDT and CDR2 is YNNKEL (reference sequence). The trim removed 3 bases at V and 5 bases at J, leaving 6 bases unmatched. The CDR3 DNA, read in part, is TGTGCCAGCAGCCACGGGACAGACTTATATGGC. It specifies CASSHGTDLYG. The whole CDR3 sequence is CASSHGTDLYGYTF.